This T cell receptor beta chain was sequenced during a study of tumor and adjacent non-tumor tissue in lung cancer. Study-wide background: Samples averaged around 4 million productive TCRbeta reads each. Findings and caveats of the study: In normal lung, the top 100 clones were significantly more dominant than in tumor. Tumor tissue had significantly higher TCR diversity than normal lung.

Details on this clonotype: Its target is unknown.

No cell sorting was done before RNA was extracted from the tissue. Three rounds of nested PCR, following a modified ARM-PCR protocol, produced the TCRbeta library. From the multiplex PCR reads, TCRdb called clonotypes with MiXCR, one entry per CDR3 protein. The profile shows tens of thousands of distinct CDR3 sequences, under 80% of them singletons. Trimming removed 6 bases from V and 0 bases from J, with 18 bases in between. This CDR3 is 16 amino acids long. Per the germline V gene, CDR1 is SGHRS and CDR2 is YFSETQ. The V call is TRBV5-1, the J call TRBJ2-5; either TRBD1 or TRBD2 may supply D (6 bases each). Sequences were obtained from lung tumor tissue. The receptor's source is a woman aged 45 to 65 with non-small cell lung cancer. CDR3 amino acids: CASNSEGGGYQETQYF. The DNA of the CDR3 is TGCGCCAGCAACTCGGAGGGGGGAGGCTACCAAGAGACCCAGTACTTC.